The 18 T cell receptor beta chains presented below share a single source sample, sequenced in a study of T-cell memory formation after mild COVID-19. Via MiXCR, TCRdb re-called the 5' RACE reads, giving one row per CDR3 protein. The sample includes some 100,000 distinct CDR3 sequences, around 10% seen only once; the top ten take 40%. Sample: PBMCs or a T cell subset sorted from them (not recorded which). These receptors originate from a man aged 18 to 29 who had mild COVID-19 (a few samples of this study predate the infection). Cell type and time point are not known.

This clonotype turned up a few times. The CDR3 here is CASSLNAIETQYF. The CDR3, as DNA: TGTGCCAGCAGCTTAAATGCCATAGAGACCCAGTACTTC. The J gene is TRBJ2-5, the V gene TRBV7-6; D ambiguous. The CDR3 is 13 amino acids. V lost 2 bases to trimming and J lost 4 bases, with 8 bases between them. Germline assignment: CDR1 SGHVS and CDR2 FNYEAQ.

This clonotype came up a few times. The chain uses TRBV7-2 and TRBJ2-3, with 7 nucleotides matching TRBD2. V lost 4 bases, J lost 0 bases, and 10 bases stayed unmatched. Germline lookup yields CDR1 SGHTA and CDR2 FQGNSA. The CDR3 consists of 17 residues. Here the CDR3 reads CASSSSPRGVSTDTQYF. In DNA form, the CDR3 reads TGTGCCAGCAGCTCCTCCCCCCGGGGGGTTAGCACAGATACGCAGTATTTT.

This clonotype was seen a handful of times. V and J are TRBV19 and TRBJ2-1; D is unclear. The V end was cut by 4 bases, the J end by 8 bases, with 12 bases between. In germline, CDR1 is LNHDA, CDR2 SQIVND (reference sequence). This CDR3 contains 13 residues. CDR3: CASSRRSTDEQFF. In DNA form, the CDR3 reads TGTGCCAGTAGTAGGCGGTCTACGGATGAGCAGTTCTTC.

The CDR3 protein is CAISDRDRSYEQYF. CDR3 bases: TGTGCCATCAGTGATCGGGACAGATCCTACGAGCAGTACTTC. The V gene is TRBV10-3, the J gene TRBJ2-7, with 7 bases matching TRBD1. There are 14 residues in the CDR3. Germline V gene sequence: CDR1 ENHRY, CDR2 SYGVKD. The ends lost 3 bases at V and 1 base at J; junction bases unmatched: 3.

The chain employs TRBV4-3 and TRBJ1-1; a weak D match, TRBD1 (6 bases). The germline CDR1 and CDR2 sequences are LGHNA and YSLEER. This CDR3 is 16 amino acids long. The V and J ends lost 1 base and 4 bases respectively, with 16 bases between them. The CDR3 DNA reads TGCGCCAGCAGCCAAGCAAGGGCAACAGGGACCACTGAAGCTTTCTTT. Protein product: CASSQARATGTTEAFF.

The table lists this clonotype with a few counts. This chain connects TRBV6-2 or TRBV6-3 to TRBJ1-2; weak D call: TRBD1 (5 bases). Germline V gene sequence: CDR1 MNHEY, CDR2 SVGEGT. CDR3 length: 14 residues. With 2 bases removed from V and 2 bases from J, the gap between germline ends came to 9 bases. In DNA, the CDR3 is TGTGCCAGCAGTTACCCGGACAAGAACTATGGCTACACCTTC. Its protein is CASSYPDKNYGYTF.

This clonotype was recorded many times. This rearrangement joins TRBV19 to TRBJ2-5, with 8 positions matching TRBD1. V was pared by 6 bases and J by 4 bases, with 19 bases of the junction left unmatched. In germline, CDR1 is LNHDA, CDR2 SQIVND (reference sequence). The CDR3 runs to 18 residues. The CDR3 loop is CASSQGQGRKEVRETQYF. CDR3 DNA sequence: TGTGCCAGTAGCCAAGGACAGGGACGCAAAGAAGTCCGAGAGACCCAGTACTTC.

The chain couples TRBV29-1 to TRBJ2-1; D might be TRBD2 (6 bases). This CDR3 has 16 amino acids. Germline V lookup: CDR1 SQVTM, CDR2 ANQGSEA. With 7 bases removed from V and 0 bases from J, the gap between germline ends came to 19 bases. The CDR3 coding sequence is TGCAGCGCGGACGGGGGTACCGTTAGCTCCTACAATGAGCAGTTCTTC. Its translation is CSADGGTVSSYNEQFF.

This clonotype was seen only a few times. V gene TRBV4-3 combines with J gene TRBJ2-1; D is possibly TRBD1 (6 bases). The length of the CDR3 is 15 residues. Germline V gene data show CDR1 as LGHNA and CDR2 as YSLEER. V lost 1 base to trimming and J lost 7 bases, with 14 bases between them. The DNA for the CDR3 is TGCGCCAGCAGCCAAGCGTGGCAGGGGAAAAATGAGCAGTTCTTC. This translates into CASSQAWQGKNEQFF.

This clonotype was counted many times. The genes are TRBV20-1 and TRBJ2-7; tentative D call: TRBD1 (6 bases). Between the trimmed V and J ends, which lost 0 bases and 1 base, there was a span of 16 bases. The CDR3 is 16 residues long. The germline CDR1 and CDR2 sequences are DFQATT and SNEGSKA (reference sequence). This CDR3 is CSARDLARTDSYEQYV. The CDR3 DNA follows: TGCAGTGCTAGAGATTTGGCGAGGACAGATTCCTACGAGCAGTACGTC.

This clonotype has just a few counts. The gene calls are TRBV13 and TRBJ2-2; D not resolved. The CDR3 has 16 residues. The V gene lost 4 bases and the J gene lost 2 bases, with 14 bases spanning the gap. CDR1 and CDR2 (germline): PRHDT, FYEKMQ (reference sequence). For the CDR3, the DNA is TGTGCCAGCAGCTCCCCGGGTCTAACAAACACCGGGGAGCTGTTTTTT. This gives the protein CASSSPGLTNTGELFF.

The chain uses TRBV18 and TRBJ2-7, with 13 bases matching TRBD2. The germline V gene has CDR1 KGHSH and CDR2 LQKENI. The CDR3 has 16 residues. V dropped 0 bases and J dropped 3; count of bases not matched to a gene: 2. The CDR3 coding sequence is TGTGCCAGCTCACCACCGACTAGCGGGGGGAACTACGAGCAGTACTTC. Its translation: CASSPPTSGGNYEQYF.

The chain uses TRBV7-6 and TRBJ2-4; D tentatively fits TRBD1 or TRBD2 (5 bases each). The CDR3 runs 15 residues. CDR1 and CDR2 (germline): SGHVS, FNYEAQ. Between the trimmed V and J ends, which lost 8 bases and 6 bases, there was a span of 20 bases. Written as DNA, the CDR3 is TGTGCCAGCGCCCCGGGGACCCCGACTGCAAACATTCAGTACTTC. Translation gives CASAPGTPTANIQYF. Filled out from reference TRBV7-6 and TRBJ2-4, the complete variable domain reads GAGVSQSPRYKVTKRGQDVALRCDPISGHVSLYWYRQALGQGPEFLTYFNYEAQQDKSGLPNDRFSAERPEGSISTLTIQRTEQRDSAMYRCASAPGTPTANIQYFGAGTRLSVL.

This rearrangement joins TRBV27 to TRBJ1-5; D call uncertain. Deletions cut 2 bases from V and 5 bases from J, with 10 bases between. This CDR3 contains 14 residues. Germline CDR1 and CDR2: MNHEY and SMNVEV (reference sequence). CDR3 protein: CASSLHPAYQPQHF. CDR3 sequence (DNA): TGTGCCAGCAGTTTACACCCAGCTTATCAGCCCCAGCATTTT.

The chain links TRBV21-1 to TRBJ1-2; TRBD1 is the table's D call and was not checked against the DNA. TRBV21-1 is designated a pseudogene. This CDR3 has 12 amino acids. CDR3 region: CASRDGAYGYTF. In DNA, the CDR3 is TGTGCCAGCCGGGACGGTGCCTATGGCTACACCTTC.

This clonotype occurred a few times. The chain recombines TRBV7-3 with TRBJ2-7, with TRBD2 matching over 8 bases. Unmatched junction bases numbered 4, after V lost 1 base and J lost 2 bases. Germline values: CDR1 SGHTA, CDR2 FQGTGA. This CDR3 region has 15 residues. CDR3 sequence reads: CASSLSSGDTYEQYF. The DNA for the CDR3 is TGTGCCAGCAGCTTAAGTAGCGGGGACACCTACGAGCAGTACTTC.

The chain is built from TRBV27 and TRBJ1-6; D gene ambiguous. The germline gives CDR1 MNHEY, CDR2 SMNVEV (reference sequence). V lost 3 bases and J 9 bases, leaving 9 bases between the germline ends. This CDR3 has 13 amino acids. The CDR3 spells CASSLGRISPLHF. The DNA of the CDR3 is TGTGCCAGCAGTTTGGGGAGGATTTCACCCCTCCACTTT.

The V gene is TRBV2, the J gene TRBJ2-5; 8 bases align to TRBD2. Trimming cost V 6 bases and J 1 base; bases outside gene matches: 10. This CDR3 has 16 amino acids. CDR1 is SNHLY, CDR2 FYNNEI, per germline. The CDR3 spells CASSSGLAGSQETQYF. CDR3 DNA: TGTGCCAGCAGCAGTGGTTTAGCGGGGAGCCAAGAGACCCAGTACTTC.